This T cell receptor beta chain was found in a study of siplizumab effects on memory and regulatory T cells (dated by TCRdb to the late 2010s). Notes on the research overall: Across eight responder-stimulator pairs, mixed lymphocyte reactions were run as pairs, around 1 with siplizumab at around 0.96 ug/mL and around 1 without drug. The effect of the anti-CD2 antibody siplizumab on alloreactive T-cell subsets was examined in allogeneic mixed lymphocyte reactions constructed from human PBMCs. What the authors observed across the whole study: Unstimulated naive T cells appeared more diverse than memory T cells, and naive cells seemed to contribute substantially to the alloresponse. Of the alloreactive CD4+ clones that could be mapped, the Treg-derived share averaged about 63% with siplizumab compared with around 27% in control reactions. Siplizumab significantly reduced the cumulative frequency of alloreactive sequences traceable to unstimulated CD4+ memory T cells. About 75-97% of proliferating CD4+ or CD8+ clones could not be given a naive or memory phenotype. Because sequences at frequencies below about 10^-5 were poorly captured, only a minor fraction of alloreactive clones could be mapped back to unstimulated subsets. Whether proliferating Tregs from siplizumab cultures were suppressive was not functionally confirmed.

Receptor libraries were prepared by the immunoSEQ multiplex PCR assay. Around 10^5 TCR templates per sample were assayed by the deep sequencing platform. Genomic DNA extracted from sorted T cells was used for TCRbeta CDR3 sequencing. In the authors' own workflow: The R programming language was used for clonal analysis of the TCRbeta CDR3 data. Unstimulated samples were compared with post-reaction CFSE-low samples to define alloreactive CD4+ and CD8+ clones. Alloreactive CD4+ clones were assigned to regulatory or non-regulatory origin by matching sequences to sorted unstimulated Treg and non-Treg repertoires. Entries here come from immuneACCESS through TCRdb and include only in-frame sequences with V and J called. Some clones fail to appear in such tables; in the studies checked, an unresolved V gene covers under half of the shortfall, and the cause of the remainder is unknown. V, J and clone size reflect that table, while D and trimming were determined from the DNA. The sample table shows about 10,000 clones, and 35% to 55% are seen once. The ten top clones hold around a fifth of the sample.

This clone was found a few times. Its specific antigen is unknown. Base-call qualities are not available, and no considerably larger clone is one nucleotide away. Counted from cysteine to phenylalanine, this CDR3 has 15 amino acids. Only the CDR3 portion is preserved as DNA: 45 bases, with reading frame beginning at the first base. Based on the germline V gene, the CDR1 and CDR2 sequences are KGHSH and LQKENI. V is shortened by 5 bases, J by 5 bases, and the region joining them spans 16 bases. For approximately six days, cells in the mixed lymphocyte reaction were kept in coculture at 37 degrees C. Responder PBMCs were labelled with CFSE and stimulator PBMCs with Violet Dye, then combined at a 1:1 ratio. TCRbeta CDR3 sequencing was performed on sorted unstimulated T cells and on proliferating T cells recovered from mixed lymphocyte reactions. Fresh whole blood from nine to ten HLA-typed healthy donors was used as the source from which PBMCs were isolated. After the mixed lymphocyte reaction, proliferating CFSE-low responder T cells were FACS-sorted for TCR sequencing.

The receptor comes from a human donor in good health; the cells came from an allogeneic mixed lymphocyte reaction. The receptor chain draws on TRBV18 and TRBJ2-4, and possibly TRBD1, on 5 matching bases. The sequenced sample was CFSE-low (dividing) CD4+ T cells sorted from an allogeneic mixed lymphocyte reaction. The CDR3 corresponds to CASSARASRENIQYF. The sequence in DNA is TGTGCCAGCTCAGCCAGGGCTTCCAGGGAAAACATTCAGTACTTC.